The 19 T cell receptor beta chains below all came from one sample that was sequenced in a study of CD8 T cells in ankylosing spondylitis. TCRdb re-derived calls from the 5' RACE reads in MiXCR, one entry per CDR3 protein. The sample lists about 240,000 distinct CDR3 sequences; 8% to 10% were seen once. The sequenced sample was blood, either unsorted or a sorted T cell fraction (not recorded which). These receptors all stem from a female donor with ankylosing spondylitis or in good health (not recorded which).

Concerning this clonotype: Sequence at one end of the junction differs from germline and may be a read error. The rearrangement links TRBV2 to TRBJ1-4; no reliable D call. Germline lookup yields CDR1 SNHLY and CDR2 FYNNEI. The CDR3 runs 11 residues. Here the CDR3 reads CAGSWSEKLFF. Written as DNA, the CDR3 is TGTGCCGGCAGTTGGAGTGAAAAACTGTTTTTT.

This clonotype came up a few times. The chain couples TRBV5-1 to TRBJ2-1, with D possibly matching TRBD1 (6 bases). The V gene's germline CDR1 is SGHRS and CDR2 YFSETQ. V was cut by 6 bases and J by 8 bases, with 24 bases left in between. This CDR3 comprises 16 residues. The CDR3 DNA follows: TGCGCCAGCACCACGTCTCTGGGGCAGGGGTTCGATGAGCAGTTCTTC. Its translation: CASTTSLGQGFDEQFF.

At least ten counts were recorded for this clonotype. The CDR3 reads CATSAGDTDTQYF. CDR3 DNA sequence: TGTGCCACCTCAGCGGGAGACACAGATACGCAGTATTTT. The V call is TRBV24-1, the J call TRBJ2-3; 8 bases agree with TRBD2. The junction had 3 bases not matched to a gene; V was cut back by 9 bases and J by 2 bases. Germline V CDR1 and CDR2: KGHDR, SFDVKD. This CDR3 has 13 residues.

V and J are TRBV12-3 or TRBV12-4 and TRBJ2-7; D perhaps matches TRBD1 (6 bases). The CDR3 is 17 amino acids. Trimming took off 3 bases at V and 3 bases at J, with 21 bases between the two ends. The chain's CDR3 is CASSFGTRRHSDYEQYF. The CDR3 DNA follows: TGTGCCAGCAGTTTTGGGACACGTCGTCACTCAGACTACGAGCAGTACTTC.

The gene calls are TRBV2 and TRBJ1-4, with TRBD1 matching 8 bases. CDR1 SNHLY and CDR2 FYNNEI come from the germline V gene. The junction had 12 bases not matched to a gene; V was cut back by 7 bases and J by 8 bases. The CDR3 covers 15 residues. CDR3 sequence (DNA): TGTGCCAGCACCGATGGGGACAGGAGGAAAGAAAAACTGTTTTTT. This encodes CASTDGDRRKEKLFF.

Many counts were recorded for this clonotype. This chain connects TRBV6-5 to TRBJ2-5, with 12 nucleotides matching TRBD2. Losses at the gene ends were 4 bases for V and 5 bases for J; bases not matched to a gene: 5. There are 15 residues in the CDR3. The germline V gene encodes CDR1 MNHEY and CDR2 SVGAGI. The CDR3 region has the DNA TGTGCCAGCAGTTCTAGCGGGAGGGCCTTTGAGACCCAGTACTTC. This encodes CASSSSGRAFETQYF.

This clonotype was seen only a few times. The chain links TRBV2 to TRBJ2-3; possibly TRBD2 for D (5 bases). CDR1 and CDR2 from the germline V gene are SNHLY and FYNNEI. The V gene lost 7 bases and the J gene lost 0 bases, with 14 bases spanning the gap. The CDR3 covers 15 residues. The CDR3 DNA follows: TGTGCCAGCATGGAGCCCGGACTGAGCACAGATACGCAGTATTTT. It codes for CASMEPGLSTDTQYF.

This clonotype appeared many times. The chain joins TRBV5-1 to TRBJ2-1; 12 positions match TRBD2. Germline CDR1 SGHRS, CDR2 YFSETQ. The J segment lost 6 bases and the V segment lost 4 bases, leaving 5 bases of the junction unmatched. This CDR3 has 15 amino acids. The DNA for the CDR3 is TGCGCCAGCAGCCTGACTAGCGGGAGCGGCAATGAGCAGTTCTTC. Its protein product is CASSLTSGSGNEQFF.

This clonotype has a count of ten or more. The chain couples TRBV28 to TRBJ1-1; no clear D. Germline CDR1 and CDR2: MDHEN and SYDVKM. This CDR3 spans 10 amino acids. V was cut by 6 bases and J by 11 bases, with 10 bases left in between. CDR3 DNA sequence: TGTGCCAGCAGGGAGCAGCGCGCTTTCTTT. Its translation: CASREQRAFF.

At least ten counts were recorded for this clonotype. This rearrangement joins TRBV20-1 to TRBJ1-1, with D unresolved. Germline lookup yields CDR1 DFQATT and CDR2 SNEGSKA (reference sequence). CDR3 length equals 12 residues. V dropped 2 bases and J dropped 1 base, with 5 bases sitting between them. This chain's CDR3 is CSARRRNTEAFF. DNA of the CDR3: TGCAGTGCTAGAAGGAGGAACACTGAAGCTTTCTTT.

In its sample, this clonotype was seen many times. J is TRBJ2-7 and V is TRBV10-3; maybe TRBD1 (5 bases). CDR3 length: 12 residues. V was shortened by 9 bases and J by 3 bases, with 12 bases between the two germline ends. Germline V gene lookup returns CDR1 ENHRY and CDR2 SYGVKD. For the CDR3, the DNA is TGTGCCATACGGACACCCAACTACGAGCAGTACTTC. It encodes CAIRTPNYEQYF.

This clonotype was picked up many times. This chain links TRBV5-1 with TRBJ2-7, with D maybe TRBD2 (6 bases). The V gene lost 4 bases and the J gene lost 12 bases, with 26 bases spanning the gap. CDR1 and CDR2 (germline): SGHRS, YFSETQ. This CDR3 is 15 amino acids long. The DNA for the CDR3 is TGCGCCAGCAGCAAGATGGAGGCTAGCGACTCGAATCGGTACTTC. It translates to CASSKMEASDSNRYF.

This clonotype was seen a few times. The CDR3 loop reads CASSSIAGGRDTQYF. The CDR3 DNA reads as TGTGCCAGCAGCTCAATAGCGGGAGGGCGAGATACGCAGTATTTT. The rearrangement joins TRBV7-2 to TRBJ2-3; 11 bases agree with TRBD2. CDR3 length: 15 amino acids. Germline CDR1 SGHTA, CDR2 FQGNSA. V lost 4 bases and J lost 5; bases outside the gene matches: 5.

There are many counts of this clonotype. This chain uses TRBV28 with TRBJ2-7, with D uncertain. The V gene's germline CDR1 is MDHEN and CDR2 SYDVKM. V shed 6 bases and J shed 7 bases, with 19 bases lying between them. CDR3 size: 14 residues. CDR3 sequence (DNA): TGTGCCAGCAGGCCGGGCCCACTTCTCGGGGAGCAGTACTTC. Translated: CASRPGPLLGEQYF.

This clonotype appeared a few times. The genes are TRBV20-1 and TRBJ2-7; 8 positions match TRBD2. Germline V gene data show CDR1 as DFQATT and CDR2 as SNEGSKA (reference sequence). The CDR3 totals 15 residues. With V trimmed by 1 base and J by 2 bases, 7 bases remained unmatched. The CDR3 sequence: CSARVSTSGTYEQYF. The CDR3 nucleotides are TGCAGTGCTAGAGTCTCTACTAGCGGTACCTACGAGCAGTACTTC.

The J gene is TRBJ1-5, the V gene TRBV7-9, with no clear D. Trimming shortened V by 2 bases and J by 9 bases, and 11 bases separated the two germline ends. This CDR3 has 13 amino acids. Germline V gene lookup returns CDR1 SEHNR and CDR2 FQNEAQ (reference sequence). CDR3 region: CASSLQASGPQHF. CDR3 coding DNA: TGTGCCAGCAGCTTACAGGCGAGCGGGCCCCAGCATTTT.

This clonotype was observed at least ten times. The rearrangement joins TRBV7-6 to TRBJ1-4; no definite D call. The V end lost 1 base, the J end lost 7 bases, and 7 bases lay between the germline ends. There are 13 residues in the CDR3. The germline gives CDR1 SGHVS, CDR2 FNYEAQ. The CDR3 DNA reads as TGTGCCAGCAGCTTAGGTCAAATTGAAAAACTGTTTTTT. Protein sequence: CASSLGQIEKLFF.

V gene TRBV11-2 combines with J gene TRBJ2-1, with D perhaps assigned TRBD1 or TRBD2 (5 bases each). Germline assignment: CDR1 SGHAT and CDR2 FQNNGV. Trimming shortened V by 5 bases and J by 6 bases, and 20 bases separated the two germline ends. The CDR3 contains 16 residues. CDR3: CASSQQLEGLGNEQFF. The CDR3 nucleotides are TGTGCCAGCAGCCAGCAACTAGAGGGGTTAGGCAATGAGCAGTTCTTC.

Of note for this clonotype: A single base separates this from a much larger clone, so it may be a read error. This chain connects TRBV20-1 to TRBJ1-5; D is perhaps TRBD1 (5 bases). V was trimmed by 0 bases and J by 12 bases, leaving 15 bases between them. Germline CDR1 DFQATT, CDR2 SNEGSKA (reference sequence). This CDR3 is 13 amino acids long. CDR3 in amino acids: CSARDRGVGVQHF. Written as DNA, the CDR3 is TGCAGTGCTAGAGATCGGGGGGTGGGAGTCCAGCATTTT.